These 30 T cell receptor beta chains came from one sample sequenced in a study of OX40 agonist ivuxolimab in advanced cancers. The protocol was immunoSEQ multiplex PCR, while the TCRdb copy is restricted to in-frame clones and leaves out a portion. The repertoire holds 25,000 to 35,000 clones, with about three quarters as singletons. This sample comprised CD4+ or CD8+ T cells sorted from blood, obtained in a trial of the OX40 agonist ivuxolimab. The receptors originated from an adult with an advanced solid tumor such as melanoma, head and neck, liver or kidney cancer.

The chain uses TRBV7-6 and TRBJ1-3; D uncertain. There are 16 residues in the CDR3. Trimming removed 0 bases at V and 0 bases at J, with 9 bases between. Looked up from germline, CDR1 is SGHVS and CDR2 is FNYEAQ. Written as DNA, the CDR3 is TGTGCCAGCAGCTTAGCAGAATTGAACTCTGGAAACACCATATATTTT. It specifies CASSLAELNSGNTIYF.

The count of this clone is one. The J gene is TRBJ1-3, the V gene TRBV10-2, with unresolved D. V lost 5 bases to trimming and J lost 4 bases, with 6 bases between them. Germline V CDR1 and CDR2: WSHSY, SAAADI. This CDR3 contains 12 residues. The CDR3 protein is CASSSQGNTIYF. The CDR3 bases are TGCGCCAGCAGTTCACAGGGAAACACCATATATTTT.

The chain combines TRBV18 with TRBJ2-1; the match to TRBD1 covers 7 bases. With 5 bases clipped from V and 1 base from J, the junction kept 8 bases outside the gene matches. CDR1 is KGHSH, CDR2 LQKENI, per germline. CDR3 size: 16 residues. The CDR3 is CASSTPRDSSYNEQFF. CDR3 bases: TGTGCCAGCTCAACGCCCCGGGACAGTTCCTACAATGAGCAGTTCTTC. The variable domain in full, completed from reference TRBV18 and TRBJ2-1, reads NAGVMQNPRHLVRRRGQEARLRCSPMKGHSHVYWYRQLPEEGLKFMVYLQKENIIDESGMPKERFSAEFPKEGPSILRIQQVVRGDSAAYFCASSTPRDSSYNEQFFGPGTRLTVL.

The rearrangement joins TRBV2 to TRBJ1-1; D is possibly TRBD1 (5 bases). CDR3 length: 13 amino acids. CDR1 is SNHLY, CDR2 FYNNEI, per germline. The V end was cut by 4 bases, the J end by 5 bases, with 11 bases between. This CDR3 is CASSGGLRTEAFF. In DNA, the CDR3 is TGTGCCAGCAGTGGGGGCCTGAGAACTGAAGCTTTCTTT.

This chain connects TRBV19 to TRBJ2-5, with 9 positions matching TRBD2. V dropped 5 bases and J dropped 5; count of bases not matched to a gene: 12. The CDR3 consists of 16 residues. Germline CDR1 reads LNHDA; CDR2 reads SQIVND (reference sequence). DNA for the CDR3: TGTGCCAGTAGTCTCCGGGGTAGCGGGGGACGGGAGACCCAGTACTTC. Translation gives CASSLRGSGGRETQYF.

V is TRBV5-4 and J is TRBJ2-5; the D is unclear. Between the trimmed V and J ends, which lost 2 bases and 5 bases, there was a span of 10 bases. Germline values: CDR1 SGHNT, CDR2 YYREEE (reference sequence). The CDR3 has 13 residues. Here the CDR3 reads CASSFDFGETQYF. In nucleotides, the CDR3 is TGTGCCAGCAGCTTCGATTTCGGTGAGACCCAGTACTTC.

This clone was recorded a few times. This chain connects TRBV10-3 to TRBJ1-5; D gene uncertain. This CDR3 is 14 amino acids long. V shed 2 bases and J shed 0 bases, with 5 bases lying between them. Germline V gene sequence: CDR1 ENHRY, CDR2 SYGVKD. CDR3 region: CAISETDSNQPQHF. The CDR3 DNA sequence: TGTGCCATCAGTGAGACAGATAGCAATCAGCCCCAGCATTTT.

J is TRBJ2-5 and V is TRBV6-5; no clear D. The V gene lost 2 bases and the J gene lost 5 bases, with 9 bases spanning the gap. The CDR3 contains 13 residues. Germline CDR1 reads MNHEY; CDR2 reads SVGAGI. CDR3 coding DNA: TGTGCCAGCAGTTACAATAGAGTCGAGACCCAGTACTTC. The encoded protein is CASSYNRVETQYF.

The CDR3 nucleotides are TGTGCCAGTAGTTCCAGGGGGCTTAATTCACCCCTCCACTTT. It specifies CASSSRGLNSPLHF. The rearrangement links TRBV19 to TRBJ1-6; TRBD1 agrees at 8 bases. Germline V gives CDR1 LNHDA, CDR2 SQIVND (reference sequence). Germline trimming cut 5 bases from V and 6 bases from J; bases unmatched to any gene: 3. This CDR3 comprises 14 residues.

This clone has a single count. The V gene is TRBV7-2, the J gene TRBJ1-6, with D possibly matching TRBD1 (5 bases). Germline lookup yields CDR1 SGHTA and CDR2 FQGNSA. The CDR3 extends over 15 amino acids. The germline V and J ends were trimmed by 1 base and 6 bases, with 10 bases remaining between them. CDR3 protein: CASSLVGGSNSPLHF. The CDR3 coding sequence is TGTGCCAGCAGCTTAGTTGGGGGATCTAATTCACCCCTCCACTTT.

This clone is a singleton in its sample. At one boundary the junction diverges from the germline segment, which might be a read error. CDR3 DNA sequence: TGTGCCAGCAGCCAGTTTCGGCAGGCGGGGGACTTC. This translates into CASSQFRQAGDF. This chain joins TRBV11-2 and TRBJ1-2, with D possibly TRBD1 on 5 matching bases. Germline CDR1 is SGHAT and CDR2 is FQNNGV. The CDR3 covers 12 residues.

This rearrangement joins TRBV9 to TRBJ1-2, with D possibly TRBD1 on 6 matching bases. Germline-derived CDR1 and CDR2 are SGDLS and YYNGEE. The CDR3 length is 14 residues. The germline V and J ends were trimmed by 0 bases and 10 bases, with 16 bases remaining between them. The CDR3: CASSVVIGGADYTF. The CDR3 DNA follows: TGTGCCAGCAGCGTAGTAATTGGGGGCGCTGACTACACCTTC.

The chain uses TRBV28 and TRBJ1-5; D unresolved. The CDR3 covers 15 residues. V was cut by 7 bases and J by 0 bases, with 13 bases left in between. CDR1 is MDHEN, CDR2 SYDVKM, per germline. The CDR3 sequence is CASNRRDYSNQPQHF. CDR3 bases: TGTGCCAGCAACCGAAGAGATTATAGCAATCAGCCCCAGCATTTT.

The chain couples TRBV7-2 to TRBJ1-1, with 10 bases identical to TRBD1. V shed 1 base, J shed 5 bases, and the junction held 10 bases outside the gene matches. Germline V lookup: CDR1 SGHTA, CDR2 FQGNSA. The CDR3 totals 17 residues. The CDR3 nucleotides read TGTGCCAGCAGCTTAGGCAGACAGGGGGCGCTGGGGACTGAAGCTTTCTTT. This translates into CASSLGRQGALGTEAFF.

In this sample, this clone turned up a few times. V and J are TRBV5-5 and TRBJ2-7, with 7 bases fitting TRBD1. The CDR3 extends over 12 amino acids. Trimming removed 4 bases from V and 4 bases from J; junction bases left unmatched: 2. CDR1 SGHKS and CDR2 YYEKEE come from the germline V gene (reference sequence). CDR3 DNA: TGTGCCAGCAGCACGACAGGGTACGAGCAGTACTTC. Its protein product is CASSTTGYEQYF.

The J gene is TRBJ2-7, the V gene TRBV6-1; no reliable D call. V dropped 5 bases and J dropped 2 bases, with 4 bases sitting between them. Germline lookup yields CDR1 MNHNS and CDR2 SASEGT. This CDR3 spans 11 amino acids. The CDR3 loop is CASSYAYEQYF. DNA for the CDR3: TGTGCCAGCAGTTACGCCTACGAGCAGTACTTC.

The V and J genes are TRBV7-9 and TRBJ2-7; D perhaps matches TRBD1 (5 bases). Germline CDR1 SEHNR, CDR2 FQNEAQ (reference sequence). The CDR3 contains 13 residues. Trimming left V 8 bases short and J 6 bases short, with 17 bases between. The CDR3 bases are TGTGCCAGCTTGCCCTTCTGGGGCGCCGAGCAGTACTTC. It codes for CASLPFWGAEQYF.

This sequence joins TRBV7-2 and TRBJ2-3, with 7 bases that match TRBD2. Trimming took 5 bases from V and 2 from J; bases not matched to a gene: 7. Germline V gene data show CDR1 as SGHTA and CDR2 as FQGNSA. CDR3 length equals 15 residues. CDR3 sequence reads: CASSQAGLITDTQYF. The CDR3 bases are TGTGCCAGCAGCCAAGCGGGACTGATCACAGATACGCAGTATTTT.

The chain recombines TRBV5-1 with TRBJ1-4; TRBD1 is a possible D gene (5 bases). The CDR3 spans 15 residues. The ends were cut back, 0 bases at V and 2 bases at J, with 8 bases in the middle. CDR1 is SGHRS, CDR2 YFSETQ, per germline. The CDR3 DNA reads as TGCGCCAGCAGCTTGGTCCCAGGGACTAATGAAAAACTGTTTTTT. Its protein is CASSLVPGTNEKLFF.

The chain carries TRBV10-3 and TRBJ2-3, with TRBD1 matching over 11 bases. This CDR3 is 19 amino acids long. V shed 3 bases, J shed 1 base, and the junction held 12 bases outside the gene matches. CDR1 and CDR2 (germline): ENHRY, SYGVKD. DNA of the CDR3: TGTGCCATCAGTGAATCTCCGGGACAGGGGGTGCTAGGCACAGATACGCAGTATTTT. This translates into CAISESPGQGVLGTDTQYF.

The chain recombines TRBV9 with TRBJ2-3; TRBD1 matches at 7 bases. V lost 3 bases, J lost 2 bases, and 3 bases stayed unmatched. The CDR3 consists of 14 residues. The V gene's germline CDR1 is SGDLS and CDR2 YYNGEE. The CDR3 reads CASSETGTTDTQYF. DNA of the CDR3: TGTGCCAGCAGCGAGACAGGGACCACAGATACGCAGTATTTT.

This sequence joins TRBV11-2 and TRBJ2-5, with 8 bases that match TRBD2. Germline assignment: CDR1 SGHAT and CDR2 FQNNGV. V lost 5 bases to trimming and J lost 1 base; unmatched junction nucleotides: 9. The CDR3 spans 16 residues. CDR3 amino acids: CASSPTGGGIQETQYF. DNA for the CDR3: TGTGCCAGCAGCCCCACGGGCGGGGGGATCCAAGAGACCCAGTACTTC.

This clone came up a few times. As DNA, the CDR3 is TGTGCCAGCAGTTACTCTCCTGATTCACCCCTCCACTTT. Translated: CASSYSPDSPLHF. This sequence joins TRBV27 and TRBJ1-6, with D unclear. Per germline, CDR1 MNHEY and CDR2 SMNVEV (reference sequence). V lost 4 bases and J lost 8, with 9 bases in between. The CDR3 is 13 amino acids.

The sample holds one count of this clone. This chain joins TRBV6-4 and TRBJ2-3, with D tentatively TRBD1 (6 bases). CDR1 and CDR2 from the germline V gene are MRHNA and SNTAGT. V dropped 3 bases and J dropped 2 bases, with 18 bases sitting between them. This CDR3 comprises 17 residues. CDR3 coding DNA: TGTGCCAGCAGTGAGCACAAGACAGGCCATTACACAGATACGCAGTATTTT. Translating gives CASSEHKTGHYTDTQYF.

The V gene is TRBV5-1, the J gene TRBJ1-2; a possible D gene is TRBD1 (5 bases). The germline V gene has CDR1 SGHRS and CDR2 YFSETQ. V lost 2 bases to trimming and J lost 2 bases, with 10 bases between them. CDR3 length equals 14 residues. CDR3 sequence: CASSFSQGNYGYTF. CDR3 sequence (DNA): TGCGCCAGCAGCTTCTCTCAGGGCAACTATGGCTACACCTTC.

This chain uses TRBV2 with TRBJ1-2; D uncertain. CDR3 length: 12 amino acids. V was cut by 6 bases and J by 4 bases, with 9 bases left in between. CDR1 is SNHLY, CDR2 FYNNEI, per germline. The CDR3 DNA sequence: TGTGCCAGCAGAGAGCTCCTCTATGGCTACACCTTC. This encodes CASRELLYGYTF.

The chain joins TRBV5-8 to TRBJ2-5, with 8 bases identical to TRBD2. The CDR3 totals 15 residues. V lost 2 bases to trimming and J lost 1 base; unmatched junction nucleotides: 4. Germline V gives CDR1 SGHTS, CDR2 YDEGEE. CDR3 sequence reads: CASSFGGGTQETQYF. In DNA, the CDR3 is TGTGCCAGCAGCTTTGGCGGGGGGACCCAAGAGACCCAGTACTTC.

V and J are TRBV12-5 and TRBJ2-5; 11 bases line up with TRBD2. This CDR3 is built from 15 residues. V gave up 1 base and J gave up 3 bases; unmatched junction bases: 1. Germline V lookup: CDR1 LGHNT, CDR2 FRNRAP. The CDR3 sequence is CASGLGLAGKETQYF. In nucleotides, the CDR3 is TGTGCTAGTGGTTTGGGACTAGCGGGAAAAGAGACCCAGTACTTC.

The V call is TRBV5-1, the J call TRBJ2-3, with 11 bases lining up with TRBD2. This CDR3 comprises 16 residues. Germline CDR1 reads SGHRS; CDR2 reads YFSETQ. Germline trimming cut 4 bases from V and 1 base from J; bases unmatched to any gene: 5. Here the CDR3 DNA reads TGCGCCAGCAGCGTTAGCGGGGGGGCTGGCACAGATACGCAGTATTTT. Its translation: CASSVSGGAGTDTQYF.

This clone occurred a few times. This chain joins TRBV6-5 and TRBJ1-6; D is unclear. The CDR3 extends over 12 amino acids. Trimming cost V 6 bases and J 15 bases, with 15 bases left between them. Germline CDR1 is MNHEY and CDR2 is SVGAGI. DNA for the CDR3: TGTGCCAGCAGCCCTCGGGGTCAGCTCCTCCACTTT. Residues: CASSPRGQLLHF.